This T cell receptor (beta chain) is from a study of shared clonotypes between healthy human individuals (dated by TCRdb to 2018 to 2021). With respect to the entire study: Two women and a few men aged 18 to 49 years were included in the cohort. Per donor, three plates each were used for CD4 naive and CD4 memory, two for CD8 naive, and one for CD8 memory. Different laboratories and diverse techniques were used to prepare libraries and sequence TCR repertoires, to increase sequencing depth and limit assay-specific biases. Each donor's leukapheresis produced roughly between roughly 0.85 and 10 billion PBMCs. To estimate repertoire size and how much clonotype sharing occurs between individuals, the study deeply sequenced the blood TCR repertoires of roughly 5 healthy adults.

Spanning cysteine to phenylalanine, the CDR3 consists of 17 amino acids. Only the CDR3 part of the read is kept: 51 bases, read in frame from the first base. Trimming takes 8 bases off V and 9 bases off J; junction bases not matched to a gene: 18. Taken from the germline V gene, the CDR1 and CDR2 loops are ENHRY and SYGVKD. Study-level results and caveats: Naive subsets generally had larger estimated clonotype richness than memory subsets. Rarefaction of sorted-subset datasets indicated incomplete sequencing despite the large sequencing depth. Higher generation probabilities were observed for clonotypes shared by all four sorted-subset donors than for non-shared clonotypes. Only blood was sampled, and tissue TCR repertoires likely differ from those in blood. Pairwise subsampling led to the expectation that sequencing depth would affect the degree of clonotype sharing among donors. Across four donors, approximately 5% of naive CD4, approximately 3.6% of naive CD8, about 2% of memory CD4, and approximately 0.4% of memory CD8 clonotypes were shared. The genetic and exposure-history diversity represented was limited by the small number of donors.

Healthy HIV-negative adults with no recently reported acute infections or vaccinations were included as donors. All donors were Caucasian adults living in Nashville, Tennessee, USA. CD4+ T cells were enriched by magnetic negative selection; naive cells were then positively selected on CD45RA, and the negative fraction formed the memory subset. Blood was collected by leukapheresis, and PBMCs were isolated by Ficoll-Histopaque density gradient centrifugation and then cryopreserved in liquid nitrogen vapor phase. Purity and quantity of every magnetically sorted T cell population were checked by analytical flow cytometry. Each sorted fraction had its genomic DNA isolated and then quantified by UV absorbance on a Nanodrop 2000c. Using the deep immunoSEQ assay, TCR CDR3 regions were amplified from genomic DNA by multiplex PCR. For each cell subset, the extracted genomic DNA was distributed evenly across all wells of several immunoSEQ 96-well plates, and each plate served as one replicate. Each replicate PCR for sorted subsets received roughly 200 ng genomic DNA, equal to about 30,000 T cell genomes. Purified libraries were quantified with a Qubit 3.0 fluorometer, sized on a Bioanalyzer 2100, and re-quantified with the KAPA Library Quantification kit. Every immunoSEQ 96-well plate was sequenced on a dedicated single-read 150-cycle Illumina NextSeq 550 flow cell. The authors processed their data as follows. Because only junctional sequences without quality scores were contained in the immunoSEQ output, filtering matching that applied to full-length reads could not be performed. Sequences were annotated with PyIR, a Python wrapper for IgBLAST v1.9, and V/J genes and CDR3 were assigned using IMGT germline references. Any read was removed if the V/J assignment was weak (E-value above 1e-6), the CDR3 was missing, or the read contained stop codons, out-of-frame junctions, or ambiguous translated residues. A V3J clonotype was defined by an identical inferred V gene, J gene, and CDR3 amino acid sequence. Percentage overlap between repertoires was computed as shared unique clonotypes divided by the size of the smaller repertoire. Repertoire richness was assessed with RTK rarefaction, the Chao1 estimator, and Recon v2.1 estimates of unobserved clonotypes. Generation probabilities were computed with OLGA for all TCRbeta clonotypes obtained by the gDNA method from several donors. Sourced from immuneACCESS, this table was stored by TCRdb with only in-frame sequences that have V and J called. A share of the clones is absent; for the studies checked, an unresolved V gene accounts for under half, and the remainder has no known explanation. That table furnishes V, J and clone size, whereas the DNA furnished D and trimming. This sample comprises hundreds of thousands of clones, around 72% of them detected only once. The top ten hold around 1.8% of the sample.

Notes on this clone: The clone's antigen remains unknown. Nothing much larger sits one base from this clone, and base qualities are not available.

The TCR was taken from a woman aged 30 to 39 in good health. Sequenced material: memory CD4+ T cells sorted from blood. In light of the paper, this sample's cell subset or site label describes: CD45RA-negative fraction. The chain links TRBV10-3 with TRBJ2-1; 11 junctional bases match TRBD2. The nucleotide sequence reads TGTGCCATCTCAGGGGGGACACTAGCGGGAGAGGGGAGTGAGCAGTTCTTC. Its amino acids are CAISGGTLAGEGSEQFF.